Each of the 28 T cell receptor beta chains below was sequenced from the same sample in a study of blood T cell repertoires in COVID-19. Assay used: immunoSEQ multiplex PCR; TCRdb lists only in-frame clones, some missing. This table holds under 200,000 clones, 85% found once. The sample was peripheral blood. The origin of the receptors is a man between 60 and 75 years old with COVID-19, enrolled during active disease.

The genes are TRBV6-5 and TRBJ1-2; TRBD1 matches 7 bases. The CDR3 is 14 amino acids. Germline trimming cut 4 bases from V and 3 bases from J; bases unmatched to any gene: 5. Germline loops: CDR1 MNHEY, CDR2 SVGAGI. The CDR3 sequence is CASSWDSSDYGYTF. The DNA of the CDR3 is TGTGCCAGCAGTTGGGACAGCAGCGACTATGGCTACACCTTC.

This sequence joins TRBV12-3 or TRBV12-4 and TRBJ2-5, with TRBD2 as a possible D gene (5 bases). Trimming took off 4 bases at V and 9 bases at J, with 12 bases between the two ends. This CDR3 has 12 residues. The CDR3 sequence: CASSSEAGAQYF. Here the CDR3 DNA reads TGTGCCAGCAGTTCGGAAGCCGGGGCCCAGTACTTC.

The CDR3 DNA is TGTGCCAGCAGGAGCAGGGGTAATTCACCCCTCCACTTT. Translation: CASRSRGNSPLHF. The chain links TRBV12-3 or TRBV12-4 to TRBJ1-6; D might be TRBD1 (6 bases). Deletions cut 6 bases from V and 6 bases from J, with 9 bases between. The CDR3 has 13 amino acids.

CDR3 sequence: CASSQDFSLAATEPISYEQYF. DNA for the CDR3: TGTGCCAGCAGCCAAGATTTTTCACTAGCGGCCACGGAACCTATTAGCTACGAGCAGTACTTC. This sequence joins TRBV3-1 (or the pseudogene TRBV3-2) and TRBJ2-7; 8 positions match TRBD2. CDR1 LGHDT and CDR2 YNNKEL come from the germline V gene (reference sequence). The CDR3 runs to 21 residues. V was clipped by 0 bases and J by 3 bases; unmatched bases: 22.

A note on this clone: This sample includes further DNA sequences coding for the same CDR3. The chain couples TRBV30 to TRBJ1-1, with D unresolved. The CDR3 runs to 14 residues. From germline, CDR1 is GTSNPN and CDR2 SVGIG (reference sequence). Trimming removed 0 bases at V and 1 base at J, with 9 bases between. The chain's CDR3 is CAWSVSVRNTEAFF. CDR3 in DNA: TGTGCCTGGAGTGTATCTGTCAGGAACACTGAAGCTTTCTTT.

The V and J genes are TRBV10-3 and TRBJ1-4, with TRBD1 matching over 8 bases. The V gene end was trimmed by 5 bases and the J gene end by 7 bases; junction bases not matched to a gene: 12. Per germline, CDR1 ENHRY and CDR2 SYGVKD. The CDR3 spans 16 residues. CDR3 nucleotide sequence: TGTGCCATCAGTCAACAGTCAGGGGGCCTGATTGAAAAACTGTTTTTT. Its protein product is CAISQQSGGLIEKLFF.

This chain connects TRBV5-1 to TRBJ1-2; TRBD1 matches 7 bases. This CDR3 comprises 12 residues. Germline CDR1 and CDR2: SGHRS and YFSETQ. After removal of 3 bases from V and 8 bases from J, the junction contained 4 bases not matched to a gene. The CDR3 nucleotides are TGCGCCAGCAGCTACGACAGGGACGGCTACACCTTC. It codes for CASSYDRDGYTF.

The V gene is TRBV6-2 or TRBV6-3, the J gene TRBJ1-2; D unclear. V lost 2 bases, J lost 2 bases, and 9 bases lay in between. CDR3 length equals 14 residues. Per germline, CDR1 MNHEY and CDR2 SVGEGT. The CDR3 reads CASSYDDKNYGYTF. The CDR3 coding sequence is TGTGCCAGCAGTTACGACGACAAGAACTATGGCTACACCTTC.

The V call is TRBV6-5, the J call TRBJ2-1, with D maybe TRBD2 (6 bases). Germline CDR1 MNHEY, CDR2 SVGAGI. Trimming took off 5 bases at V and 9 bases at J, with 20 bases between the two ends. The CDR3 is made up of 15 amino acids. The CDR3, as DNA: TGTGCCAGCAGTCCCCGGGGCGGGGCCCTAGGTGAGCAGTTCTTC. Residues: CASSPRGGALGEQFF.

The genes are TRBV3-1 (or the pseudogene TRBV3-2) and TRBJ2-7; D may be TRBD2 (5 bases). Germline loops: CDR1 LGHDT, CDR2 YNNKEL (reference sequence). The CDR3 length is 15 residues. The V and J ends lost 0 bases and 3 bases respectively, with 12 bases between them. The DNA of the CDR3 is TGTGCCAGCAGCCAAGAGGGAGAGACTTACTACGAGCAGTACTTC. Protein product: CASSQEGETYYEQYF.

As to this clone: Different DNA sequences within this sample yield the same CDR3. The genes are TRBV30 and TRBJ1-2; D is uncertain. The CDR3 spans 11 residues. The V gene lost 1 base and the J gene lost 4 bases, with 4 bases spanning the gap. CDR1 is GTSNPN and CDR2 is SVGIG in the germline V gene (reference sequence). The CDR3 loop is CAWSGSYGYTF. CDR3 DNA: TGTGCCTGGAGTGGTAGCTATGGCTACACCTTC.

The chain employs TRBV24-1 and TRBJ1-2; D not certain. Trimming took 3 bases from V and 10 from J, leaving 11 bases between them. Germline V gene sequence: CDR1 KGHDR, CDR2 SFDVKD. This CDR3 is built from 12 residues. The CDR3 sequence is CATSDAGVVYTF. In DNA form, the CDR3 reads TGTGCCACCAGTGATGCCGGAGTGGTCTACACCTTC.

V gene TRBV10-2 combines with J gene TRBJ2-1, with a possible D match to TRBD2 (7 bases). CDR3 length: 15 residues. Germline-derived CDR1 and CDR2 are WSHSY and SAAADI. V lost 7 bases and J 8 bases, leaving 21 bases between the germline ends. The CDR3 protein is CASTDSGWGGDEQFF. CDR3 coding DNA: TGCGCCAGCACCGATAGCGGGTGGGGGGGCGATGAGCAGTTCTTC.

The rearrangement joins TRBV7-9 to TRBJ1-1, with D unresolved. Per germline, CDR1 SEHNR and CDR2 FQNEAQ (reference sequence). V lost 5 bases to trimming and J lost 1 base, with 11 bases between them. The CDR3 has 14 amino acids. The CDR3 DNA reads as TGTGCCAGCAGCCCCGTATTGAGGAACACTGAAGCTTTCTTT. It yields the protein CASSPVLRNTEAFF.

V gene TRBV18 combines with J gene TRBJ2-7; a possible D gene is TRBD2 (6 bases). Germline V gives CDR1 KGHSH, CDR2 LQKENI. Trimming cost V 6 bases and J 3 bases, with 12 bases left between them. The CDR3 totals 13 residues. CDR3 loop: CASSLSGFYEQYF. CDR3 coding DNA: TGTGCCAGCTCCCTTAGCGGTTTCTACGAGCAGTACTTC.

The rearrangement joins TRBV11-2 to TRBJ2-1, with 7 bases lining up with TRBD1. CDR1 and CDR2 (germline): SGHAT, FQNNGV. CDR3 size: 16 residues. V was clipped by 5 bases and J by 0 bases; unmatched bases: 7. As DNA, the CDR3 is TGTGCCAGCAGCAACCTCCGGGACAGCTCCTACAATGAGCAGTTCTTC. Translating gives CASSNLRDSSYNEQFF.

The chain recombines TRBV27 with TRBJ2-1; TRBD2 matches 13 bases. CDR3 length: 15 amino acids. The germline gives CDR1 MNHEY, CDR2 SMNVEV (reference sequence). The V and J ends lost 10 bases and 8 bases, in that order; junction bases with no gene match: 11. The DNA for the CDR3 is TGTGCCACCCAGGCGACTAGCGGGAGGTTGCATGAGCAGTTCTTC. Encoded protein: CATQATSGRLHEQFF.

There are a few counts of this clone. The CDR3, as DNA: TGTGCCAGCAGCTTCTGGGAGACTAATGAAAAACTGTTTTTT. Its translation is CASSFWETNEKLFF. The chain has TRBV5-6 and TRBJ1-4; D ambiguous. CDR1 and CDR2 (germline): SGHDT, YYEEEE. V lost 2 bases and J lost 2, with 7 bases in between. The CDR3 covers 14 residues.

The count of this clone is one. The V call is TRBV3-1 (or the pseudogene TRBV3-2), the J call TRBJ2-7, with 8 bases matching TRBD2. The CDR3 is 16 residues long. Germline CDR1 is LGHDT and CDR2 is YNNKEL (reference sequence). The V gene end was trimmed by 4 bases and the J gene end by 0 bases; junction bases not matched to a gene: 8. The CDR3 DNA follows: TGTGCCAGCAGCCCTATCAGCGGGAGCCCCTCCTACGAGCAGTACTTC. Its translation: CASSPISGSPSYEQYF.

This CDR3 is CASSLNEVETQYF. CDR3 coding DNA: TGTGCCAGCAGTTTGAATGAGGTCGAGACCCAGTACTTC. The V and J genes are TRBV28 and TRBJ2-5; no clear D gene. CDR1 is MDHEN, CDR2 SYDVKM, per germline. CDR3 size: 13 residues. V was shortened by 3 bases and J by 5 bases, with 10 bases between the two germline ends.

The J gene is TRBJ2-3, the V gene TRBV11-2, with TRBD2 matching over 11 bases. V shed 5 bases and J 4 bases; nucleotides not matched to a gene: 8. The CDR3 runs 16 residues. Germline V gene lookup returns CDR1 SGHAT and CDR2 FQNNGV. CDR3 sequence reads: CASSHITSGSADTQYF. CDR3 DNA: TGTGCCAGCAGCCACATAACTAGCGGGAGCGCAGATACGCAGTATTTT.

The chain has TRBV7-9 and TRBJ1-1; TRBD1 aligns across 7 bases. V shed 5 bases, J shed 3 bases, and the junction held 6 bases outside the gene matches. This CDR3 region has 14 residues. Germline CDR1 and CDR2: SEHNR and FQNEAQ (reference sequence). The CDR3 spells CASSRTGVDTEAFF. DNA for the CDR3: TGTGCCAGCAGCCGAACAGGGGTGGACACTGAAGCTTTCTTT.

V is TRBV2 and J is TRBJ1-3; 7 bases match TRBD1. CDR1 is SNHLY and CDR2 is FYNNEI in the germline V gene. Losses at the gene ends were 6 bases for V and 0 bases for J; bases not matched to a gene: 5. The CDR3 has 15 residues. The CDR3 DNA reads TGTGCCAGCAGACCGGGACAGAGCTCTGGAAACACCATATATTTT. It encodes CASRPGQSSGNTIYF.

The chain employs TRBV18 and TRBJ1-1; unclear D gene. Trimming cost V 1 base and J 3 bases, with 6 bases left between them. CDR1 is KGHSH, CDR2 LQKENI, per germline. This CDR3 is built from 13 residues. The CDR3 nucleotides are TGTGCCAGCTCACCACGGGCAGACACTGAAGCTTTCTTT. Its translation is CASSPRADTEAFF. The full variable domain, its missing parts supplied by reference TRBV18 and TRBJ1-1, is NAGVMQNPRHLVRRRGQEARLRCSPMKGHSHVYWYRQLPEEGLKFMVYLQKENIIDESGMPKERFSAEFPKEGPSILRIQQVVRGDSAAYFCASSPRADTEAFFGQGTRLTVV.

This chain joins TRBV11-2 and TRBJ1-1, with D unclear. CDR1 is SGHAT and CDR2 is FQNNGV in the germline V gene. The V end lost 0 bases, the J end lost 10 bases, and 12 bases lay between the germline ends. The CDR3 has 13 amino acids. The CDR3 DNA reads TGTGCCAGCAGCTTAGATCGGAGCCCGGGAGCTTTCTTT. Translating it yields CASSLDRSPGAFF.

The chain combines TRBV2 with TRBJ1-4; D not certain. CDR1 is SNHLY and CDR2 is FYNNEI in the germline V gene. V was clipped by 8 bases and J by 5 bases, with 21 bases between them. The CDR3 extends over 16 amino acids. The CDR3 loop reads CASGRLNAVTNEKLFF. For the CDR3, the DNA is TGTGCCAGCGGCCGTCTCAACGCCGTCACGAATGAAAAACTGTTTTTT. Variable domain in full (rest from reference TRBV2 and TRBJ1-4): EPEVTQTPSHQVTQMGQEVILRCVPISNHLYFYWYRQILGQKVEFLVSFYNNEISEKSEIFDDQFSVERPDGSNFTLKIRSTKLEDSAMYFCASGRLNAVTNEKLFFGSGTQLSVL.

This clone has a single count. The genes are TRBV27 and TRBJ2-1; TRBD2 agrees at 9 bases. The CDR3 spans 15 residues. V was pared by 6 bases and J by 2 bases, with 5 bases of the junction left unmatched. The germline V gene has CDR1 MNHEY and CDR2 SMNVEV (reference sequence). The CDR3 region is CASSQGLATYNEQFF. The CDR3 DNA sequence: TGTGCCAGCAGCCAGGGACTAGCCACCTACAATGAGCAGTTCTTC.

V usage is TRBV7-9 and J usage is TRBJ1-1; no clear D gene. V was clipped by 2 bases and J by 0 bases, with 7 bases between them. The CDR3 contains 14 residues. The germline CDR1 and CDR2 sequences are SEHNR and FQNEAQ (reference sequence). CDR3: CASSLLTVNTEAFF. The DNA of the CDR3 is TGTGCCAGCAGCTTATTAACAGTGAACACTGAAGCTTTCTTT.